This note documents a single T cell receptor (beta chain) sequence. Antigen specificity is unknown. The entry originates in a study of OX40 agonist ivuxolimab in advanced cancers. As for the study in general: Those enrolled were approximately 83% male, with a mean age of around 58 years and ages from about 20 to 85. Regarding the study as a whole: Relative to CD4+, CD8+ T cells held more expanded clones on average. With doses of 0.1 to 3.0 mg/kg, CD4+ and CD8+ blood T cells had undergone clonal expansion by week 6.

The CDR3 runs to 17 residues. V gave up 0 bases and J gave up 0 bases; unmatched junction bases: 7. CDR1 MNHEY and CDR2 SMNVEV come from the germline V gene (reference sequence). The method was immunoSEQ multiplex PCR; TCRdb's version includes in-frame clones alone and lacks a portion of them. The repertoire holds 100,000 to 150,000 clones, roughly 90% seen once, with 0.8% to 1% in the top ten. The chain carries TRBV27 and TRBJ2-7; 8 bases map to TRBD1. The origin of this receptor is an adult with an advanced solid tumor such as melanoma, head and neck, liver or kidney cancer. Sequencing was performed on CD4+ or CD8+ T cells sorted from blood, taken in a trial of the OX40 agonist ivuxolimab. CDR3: CASSLSYSGTGSYEQYF. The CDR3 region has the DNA TGTGCCAGCAGTTTATCCTACTCCGGGACAGGCTCCTACGAGCAGTACTTC.